Reported below is one T cell receptor beta chain. The antigen is undetermined. Library construction for TCR beta used iRepertoire HTBI primers and Arm-PCR of CDR3 regions. Via MiXCR, TCRdb re-called the multiplex PCR reads, giving one row per CDR3 protein. Of 500,000 or so distinct CDR3 sequences detected, 15% to 20% appear once; the ten largest clones hold 20% to 25%. Time point given: newly diagnosed GD, antithyroid drugs for less than 3 months. PBMC-derived RNA was used for the TCR library. The authors diagnosed Graves' disease using American Thyroid Association guidelines. This CDR3 region has 15 residues. Trimming removed 0 bases from V and 0 bases from J, with 7 bases in between. CDR1 is SGHDT and CDR2 is YYEEEE in the germline V gene. The data were obtained in a study of regulatory T cells in long-lasting Graves disease. Study-level results: Less diverse TCR repertoires were seen in persistent Graves' patients than in newly diagnosed ones. Persistent patients shared more public clonotypes (approximately 2,900) than new patients (approximately 1,000). Segments TRBV28, TRBJ1-2 and TRBJ2-5 showed preferential usage in persistent disease.

The same data also contributed to another study, on T cells in Graves' hyperthyroidism and ophthalmopathy.

This sequence was found in a woman aged 35-65 years with Graves disease. The sequenced sample was peripheral blood mononuclear cells (PBMCs), obtained at new diagnosis, from a patient treated with antithyroid drugs. V gene TRBV5-6 combines with J gene TRBJ1-3; D is unclear. Here the CDR3 DNA reads TGTGCCAGCAGCTTGGACCGTTACTCTGGAAACACCATATATTTT. Its protein product is CASSLDRYSGNTIYF.